This T cell receptor beta chain emerged from a study of blood T cell repertoires in COVID-19. At the level of the study: COVID-19 samples, acute and convalescent, were from the United States, Italy and Spain. PBMCs, B-cell-depleted T cells, or T cells were the source of the cDNA or gDNA that made up the material.

As originally analysed: Estimates of nucleated cell counts were drawn from the amplification of reference gene primers. Method: immunoSEQ multiplex PCR; TCRdb's copy keeps in-frame clones and lacks some. V, J and clone size derive from that table, while D and trimming were established from the DNA sequence. The sample holds 280,000 or so clones; 88% are singletons and the top ten take 5.5% to 8.5%. This clone appeared a few times. The CDR3 sequence is 18 residues long. The chain recombines TRBV21-1 with TRBJ2-7; the table's D call of TRBD1 was not tested on the DNA. TRBV21-1 is a pseudogene locus. The TCR sequence derives from a woman aged 25-40 years who had recovered from COVID-19. The sample taken for sequencing was peripheral blood. The CDR3 nucleotides read TGTGCTGGGGTCACAGCGGACAGGGTCCCCCCCCGAGCCTACGAGCAGTACTTC. Its translation is CAGVTADRVPPRAYEQYF.